One and the same sample provided the 6 T cell receptor beta chains below, sequenced in a study of T cell repertoires in cytomegalovirus infection. For these TCRs, the target antigens are not known. Using its own MiXCR run on the reads, TCRdb lists one record per CDR3 protein. The profile shows 50,000 to 65,000 distinct CDR3 sequences, 20% to 25% of them singletons. Source: CD8+ T cells from cultured PBMCs, taken from culture after CMV antigen stimulation. The receptors shown here come from a human donor in good health (CMV status not recorded). Some clones in this sample may be carry-over from other donors' samples.

There are a few counts of this clonotype. The genes are TRBV11-1 and TRBJ2-5; 9 bases fit TRBD2. The CDR3 has 14 residues. Trimming cost V 5 bases and J 3 bases; bases outside gene matches: 4. Germline CDR1 SGHAT, CDR2 FQDESV (reference sequence). CDR3 in DNA: TGTGCCAGCAGCCCCCGACTAGCGGAAGAGACCCAGTACTTC. Translation gives CASSPRLAEETQYF.

This clonotype was seen only a few times. The V call is TRBV19, the J call TRBJ2-5, with D unclear. Trimming cost V 3 bases and J 5 bases, with 10 bases left between them. There are 13 residues in the CDR3. CDR1 and CDR2 from the germline V gene are LNHDA and SQIVND (reference sequence). In DNA form, the CDR3 reads TGTGCCAGTAGTATTGTGGGCTTTGAGACCCAGTACTTC. Translated: CASSIVGFETQYF.

This clonotype has just a few counts. The chain employs TRBV11-2 and TRBJ2-3; tentatively, D is TRBD2 (6 bases). V was clipped by 3 bases and J by 0 bases, with 10 bases between them. The CDR3 has 15 amino acids. CDR1 SGHAT and CDR2 FQNNGV come from the germline V gene. CDR3 sequence (DNA): TGTGCCAGCAGCTTCCGCGGGACGAGCACAGATACGCAGTATTTT. As protein: CASSFRGTSTDTQYF.

The CDR3 region is CASSPPADTQYF. CDR3 coding DNA: TGTGCCAGCAGCCCCCCGGCAGATACGCAGTATTTT. V gene TRBV7-2 combines with J gene TRBJ2-3; D ambiguous. There are 12 residues in the CDR3. Germline loops: CDR1 SGHTA, CDR2 FQGNSA. V lost 5 bases and J lost 4, with 7 bases in between.

This clonotype came up many times. The V call is TRBV11-2, the J call TRBJ2-7; 7 bases are shared with TRBD1. J lost 5 bases, V lost 4 bases, and 8 bases had no gene match. CDR3 length: 14 amino acids. Germline CDR1 reads SGHAT; CDR2 reads FQNNGV. The CDR3 region is CASSSRQGPDEQYF. The CDR3 region has the DNA TGTGCCAGCAGCTCTCGACAGGGTCCGGACGAGCAGTACTTC.

V is TRBV28 and J is TRBJ1-5; D is undetermined. The CDR3 has 13 amino acids. Germline CDR1 is MDHEN and CDR2 is SYDVKM. V shed 6 bases and J shed 5 bases, with 11 bases lying between them. CDR3 residues: CASRLQNYQPQHF. CDR3 coding DNA: TGTGCCAGCAGGCTACAAAACTATCAGCCCCAGCATTTT.